Shown below are 30 T cell receptor beta chains from a single sample sequenced in a study of identifying expanded T cells in peripheral blood. Profiled with immunoSEQ multiplex PCR; TCRdb holds only in-frame clones, not every one. Altogether about 80,000 clones are present, 84% being singletons, with the ten largest covering 20%. Specimen: blood. Receptors originate from a person aged 18 to 70 in good health.

The rearrangement links TRBV5-8 to TRBJ2-7, with D perhaps matching TRBD2 (6 bases). Germline values: CDR1 SGHTS, CDR2 YDEGEE. Trimming cost V 4 bases and J 0 bases, with 11 bases left between them. The CDR3 has 14 residues. The DNA of the CDR3 is TGTGCCAGCAGCCTGGGAGGAGGCTCCTACGAGCAGTACTTC. It is translated as CASSLGGGSYEQYF.

As DNA, the CDR3 is TGTGCTAGTGGTACCGGAAGGGGTGAGACCCAGTACTTC. It yields the protein CASGTGRGETQYF. The chain combines TRBV12-5 with TRBJ2-5; a possible D gene is TRBD1 (5 bases). Per the germline V gene, CDR1 is LGHNT and CDR2 is FRNRAP. The ends were cut back, 5 bases at V and 5 bases at J, with 12 bases in the middle. The CDR3 contains 13 residues.

This clone was seen more than once but under ten times. This sequence joins TRBV27 and TRBJ2-7; no firm D call. There are 13 residues in the CDR3. Trimming pared 7 bases from V and 2 bases from J, leaving 12 bases between. Germline V gene lookup returns CDR1 MNHEY and CDR2 SMNVEV (reference sequence). CDR3 nucleotides: TGTGCCAGCAATGACCCCTTTACCTACGAGCAGTACTTC. Its translation: CASNDPFTYEQYF.

The rearrangement joins TRBV4-2 to TRBJ1-1; 12 bases line up with TRBD1. The CDR3 extends over 17 amino acids. Germline loops: CDR1 LGHNA, CDR2 YNFKEQ. V gave up 0 bases and J gave up 5 bases; unmatched junction bases: 7. As DNA, the CDR3 is TGTGCCAGCAGCCAAGAAGGAACGGGACAGGGGGCAACTGAAGCTTTCTTT. Residues: CASSQEGTGQGATEAFF.

The CDR3 bases are TGCAGCGCTGGGACTGGGGACTACGAGCAGTACTTC. Amino acids: CSAGTGDYEQYF. The chain links TRBV29-1 to TRBJ2-7; tentatively, D is TRBD2 (6 bases). This CDR3 region has 12 residues. The V gene lost 7 bases and the J gene lost 3 bases, with 13 bases spanning the gap. Germline V gene sequence: CDR1 SQVTM, CDR2 ANQGSEA.

The rearrangement joins TRBV18 to TRBJ1-1; the D gene is possibly TRBD1 (5 bases). Trimming took 0 bases from V and 1 from J, leaving 15 bases between them. The CDR3 has 17 amino acids. The germline CDR1 and CDR2 sequences are KGHSH and LQKENI. The CDR3 DNA sequence: TGTGCCAGCTCACCACCGAGTTGGTCTACAGGGAACACTGAAGCTTTCTTT. As protein: CASSPPSWSTGNTEAFF.

As for this clone: Other DNA sequences in this sample translate to the same CDR3. CDR3 protein: CASSPQGLIRHGYTF. CDR3 sequence (DNA): TGCGCCAGCAGCCCTCAGGGACTCATCAGGCATGGCTACACCTTC. The chain links TRBV5-1 to TRBJ1-2, with D perhaps TRBD1 (5 bases). The V and J ends lost 4 bases and 6 bases respectively, with 19 bases between them. Germline assignment: CDR1 SGHRS and CDR2 YFSETQ. The CDR3 is made up of 15 amino acids.

The V gene is TRBV18, the J gene TRBJ1-1, with 8 bases that match TRBD1. The CDR3 totals 14 residues. The V and J ends lost 3 bases and 3 bases, in that order; junction bases with no gene match: 3. Germline loops: CDR1 KGHSH, CDR2 LQKENI. The DNA of the CDR3 is TGTGCCAGCTCACCGGGGACAGGAGACACTGAAGCTTTCTTT. Protein: CASSPGTGDTEAFF.

A few counts support this clone. The rearrangement uses TRBV18 and TRBJ2-5, with D maybe TRBD2 (6 bases). Trimming removed 2 bases at V and 5 bases at J, with 18 bases between. The CDR3 contains 16 residues. Germline V lookup: CDR1 KGHSH, CDR2 LQKENI. The CDR3 protein is CASSPSEWGEAETQYF. CDR3 coding DNA: TGTGCCAGCTCACCATCCGAGTGGGGGGAGGCTGAGACCCAGTACTTC.

This clone was seen repeatedly, ten times or more. The chain recombines TRBV15 with TRBJ2-2, with D perhaps being TRBD1 or TRBD2 (5 bases each). CDR3 size: 14 residues. The germline V gene has CDR1 LNHNV and CDR2 YYDKDF (reference sequence). V shed 2 bases and J shed 6 bases, with 10 bases lying between them. The CDR3 nucleotides are TGTGCCACCAGCAGATCGAGGGACCCCGGGGAGCTGTTTTTT. Its translation is CATSRSRDPGELFF.

The V gene is TRBV11-3, the J gene TRBJ2-2, with TRBD1 as a possible D gene (5 bases). Germline CDR1 reads SGHNT; CDR2 reads YENEEA. The CDR3 loop spans 13 amino acids. The V end lost 5 bases, the J end lost 6 bases, and 10 bases lay between the germline ends. The CDR3 sequence is CASSQTVSGELFF. The CDR3 coding sequence is TGTGCCAGCAGCCAGACAGTGTCCGGGGAGCTGTTTTTT.

The chain has TRBV11-3 and TRBJ2-2; D remains unclear. The CDR3 runs to 14 residues. V was shortened by 2 bases and J by 1 base, with 5 bases between the two germline ends. Germline CDR1 and CDR2: SGHNT and YENEEA. CDR3 sequence reads: CASSLMVNTGELFF. The CDR3 DNA reads TGTGCCAGCAGCTTAATGGTGAACACCGGGGAGCTGTTTTTT.

The V and J genes are TRBV7-8 and TRBJ2-3; 9 bases map to TRBD1. The CDR3 has 14 amino acids. CDR1 is SGHVS, CDR2 FQNEAQ, per germline. Losses at the gene ends were 5 bases for V and 2 bases for J; bases not matched to a gene: 2. The CDR3 region is CASSRTGATDTQYF. The CDR3 DNA follows: TGTGCCAGCAGCCGGACAGGGGCCACAGATACGCAGTATTTT.

A few counts support this clone. The gene calls are TRBV5-4 and TRBJ2-2; D is perhaps TRBD1 (6 bases). This CDR3 spans 15 amino acids. V dropped 5 bases and J dropped 2 bases, with 13 bases sitting between them. Germline V gene sequence: CDR1 SGHNT, CDR2 YYREEE (reference sequence). The DNA of the CDR3 is TGTGCCAGCAGTAGAGGGGGTGCCAACACCGGGGAGCTGTTTTTT. Its translation: CASSRGGANTGELFF.

The chain carries TRBV28 and TRBJ1-5; D gene ambiguous. Trimming took 3 bases from V and 6 from J, leaving 12 bases between them. This CDR3 has 14 residues. Germline V gene lookup returns CDR1 MDHEN and CDR2 SYDVKM. The CDR3 region is CASSLAPRSQPQHF. CDR3 coding DNA: TGTGCCAGCAGTTTGGCGCCCCGAAGTCAGCCCCAGCATTTT.

The J gene is TRBJ1-1, the V gene TRBV7-9; D gene ambiguous. The V gene's germline CDR1 is SEHNR and CDR2 FQNEAQ (reference sequence). Trimming took off 1 base at V and 1 base at J, with 4 bases between the two ends. The CDR3 length is 13 residues. Here the CDR3 DNA reads TGTGCCAGCAGCTTAGACAAGAACACTGAAGCTTTCTTT. As protein: CASSLDKNTEAFF.

The chain carries TRBV28 and TRBJ1-5; D call uncertain. CDR1 is MDHEN and CDR2 is SYDVKM in the germline V gene. This CDR3 region has 15 residues. V lost 4 bases, J lost 6 bases, and 16 bases lay in between. CDR3 residues: CASSSERSLGQPQHF. CDR3 nucleotide sequence: TGTGCCAGCAGTTCGGAGAGGAGTCTCGGTCAGCCCCAGCATTTT.

The genes are TRBV7-9 and TRBJ1-2; D might be TRBD1 (6 bases). The germline V and J ends were trimmed by 6 bases and 7 bases, with 15 bases remaining between them. The CDR3 is 13 residues long. Germline V lookup: CDR1 SEHNR, CDR2 FQNEAQ (reference sequence). CDR3 coding DNA: TGTGCCAGCAGTCCTGGGGACACTGTTGGCTACACCTTC. Its protein is CASSPGDTVGYTF. Looking up the rest from reference TRBV7-9 and TRBJ1-2 gives the full variable domain: DTGVSQNPRHKITKRGQNVTFRCDPISEHNRLYWYRQTLGQGPEFLTYFQNEAQLEKSRLLSDRFSAERPKGSFSTLEIQRTEQGDSAMYLCASSPGDTVGYTFGSGTRLTVV.

The genes are TRBV29-1 and TRBJ1-1; D not resolved. V lost 1 base and J 0 bases, leaving 6 bases between the germline ends. The CDR3 is 13 residues long. Germline V lookup: CDR1 SQVTM, CDR2 ANQGSEA. CDR3 sequence: CSVEGTVNTEAFF. In nucleotides, the CDR3 is TGCAGCGTTGAAGGGACCGTGAACACTGAAGCTTTCTTT.

A single count supports this clone. The CDR3 bases are TGTGCCAGCAGCTCCCAGGGACACGTCCAAGAGACCCAGTACTTC. Translating it yields CASSSQGHVQETQYF. The rearrangement joins TRBV7-3 to TRBJ2-5; maybe TRBD1 (6 bases). Deletions cut 4 bases from V and 1 base from J, with 13 bases between. The CDR3 has 15 residues. Germline CDR1 reads SGHTA; CDR2 reads FQGTGA.

The chain carries TRBV5-6 and TRBJ2-7, with D hard to call. V was trimmed by 0 bases and J by 3 bases, leaving 7 bases between them. Germline values: CDR1 SGHDT, CDR2 YYEEEE. This CDR3 contains 13 residues. CDR3 coding DNA: TGTGCCAGCAGCTTGGTAGGGATCTACGAGCAGTACTTC. It encodes CASSLVGIYEQYF.

The CDR3 bases are TGCAGCGTTGGACACAACAATCAGCCCCAGCATTTT. Translation gives CSVGHNNQPQHF. The rearrangement joins TRBV29-1 to TRBJ1-5, with no clear D. Germline-derived CDR1 and CDR2 are SQVTM and ANQGSEA. CDR3 length equals 12 residues. Trimming stripped 4 bases from V and 3 bases from J, with 7 bases between.

V and J are TRBV19 and TRBJ2-7; the match to TRBD1 covers 7 bases. Germline loops: CDR1 LNHDA, CDR2 SQIVND (reference sequence). V shed 6 bases, J shed 0 bases, and the junction held 8 bases outside the gene matches. This CDR3 has 15 amino acids. CDR3 loop: CASRDTGTASYEQYF. CDR3 in DNA: TGTGCCAGTAGGGACACCGGGACAGCCTCCTACGAGCAGTACTTC.

The chain combines TRBV7-2 with TRBJ2-1; D unclear. The CDR3 totals 12 residues. Trimming cost V 1 base and J 8 bases, with 6 bases left between them. Germline assignment: CDR1 SGHTA and CDR2 FQGNSA. The CDR3 DNA reads as TGTGCCAGCAGCTTAGGGAGCGATGAGCAGTTCTTC. Encoded protein: CASSLGSDEQFF.

The chain has TRBV5-1 and TRBJ2-2, with D perhaps TRBD1 or TRBD2 (5 bases each). Deletions cut 0 bases from V and 0 bases from J, with 18 bases between. CDR3 size: 19 residues. CDR1 and CDR2 from the germline V gene are SGHRS and YFSETQ. CDR3 sequence: CASSLVARWGTTNTGELFF. The CDR3 DNA sequence: TGCGCCAGCAGCTTGGTGGCACGTTGGGGGACGACGAACACCGGGGAGCTGTTTTTT.

The table lists this clone with a count of one. The chain links TRBV25-1 to TRBJ2-5; no clear D gene. Germline V gene data show CDR1 as MGHDK and CDR2 as SYGVNS. Trimming removed 4 bases at V and 2 bases at J, with 5 bases between. This CDR3 is built from 12 residues. CDR3 bases: TGTGCCAGCAGTGCCCTACAAGAGACCCAGTACTTC. Its translation is CASSALQETQYF.

The J gene is TRBJ2-7, the V gene TRBV4-2, with a possible D match to TRBD2 (5 bases). Germline lookup yields CDR1 LGHNA and CDR2 YNFKEQ. CDR3 length: 14 amino acids. Trimming stripped 4 bases from V and 0 bases from J, with 10 bases between. The CDR3 sequence: CASSPLAPSYEQYF. CDR3 sequence (DNA): TGTGCCAGCAGCCCATTAGCGCCCTCCTACGAGCAGTACTTC.

This clone was observed once. This chain connects TRBV29-1 to TRBJ2-7, with 9 bases matching TRBD2. The V gene end was trimmed by 0 bases and the J gene end by 7 bases; junction bases not matched to a gene: 7. In germline, CDR1 is SQVTM, CDR2 ANQGSEA. The CDR3 runs 14 residues. The CDR3 is CSVEDPAGGYEQYF. The CDR3, as DNA: TGCAGCGTTGAAGATCCGGCGGGAGGGTATGAGCAGTACTTC.

The gene calls are TRBV7-2 and TRBJ1-4; D uncertain. The germline V gene has CDR1 SGHTA and CDR2 FQGNSA. This CDR3 comprises 15 residues. Trimming cost V 1 base and J 5 bases, with 11 bases left between them. CDR3 in DNA: TGTGCCAGCAGCTTAGAGGGCGGACGAAATGAAAAACTGTTTTTT. This codes for CASSLEGGRNEKLFF.

This rearrangement joins TRBV9 to TRBJ2-7; tentatively, D is TRBD1 (5 bases). V lost 0 bases, J lost 1 base, and 11 bases lay in between. The germline V gene has CDR1 SGDLS and CDR2 YYNGEE. The CDR3 runs 15 residues. CDR3 loop: CASSVGQPPSYEQYF. CDR3 DNA: TGTGCCAGCAGCGTAGGACAGCCTCCTTCCTACGAGCAGTACTTC.